This TCR beta chain was sequenced during a study of blood T cell repertoires in COVID-19. The wider study: Sources were T cells, B-cell-depleted T cells, or PBMCs; the material itself was cDNA or gDNA.

Participants' own reports of clinical history determined their cohort assignment. Clones were sequenced by immunoSEQ multiplex PCR, and TCRdb holds only the in-frame ones, with some missing. The sample shows about 240,000 clones, 75% to 90% of them seen only once. Germline CDR1 reads DFQATT; CDR2 reads SNEGSKA (reference sequence). The CDR3 covers 14 residues. The trim removed 3 bases at V and 4 bases at J, leaving 8 bases unmatched. The TCR sequence derives from a woman in her forties with acute COVID-19. The J gene is TRBJ1-2, the V gene TRBV20-1; TRBD1 matches at 7 bases. Material: PBMCs or T cells enriched from blood (not recorded which). The CDR3 region has the DNA TGCAGTGCTAGTTATTTTACAGGGGCCTATGGCTACACCTTC. Protein sequence: CSASYFTGAYGYTF.